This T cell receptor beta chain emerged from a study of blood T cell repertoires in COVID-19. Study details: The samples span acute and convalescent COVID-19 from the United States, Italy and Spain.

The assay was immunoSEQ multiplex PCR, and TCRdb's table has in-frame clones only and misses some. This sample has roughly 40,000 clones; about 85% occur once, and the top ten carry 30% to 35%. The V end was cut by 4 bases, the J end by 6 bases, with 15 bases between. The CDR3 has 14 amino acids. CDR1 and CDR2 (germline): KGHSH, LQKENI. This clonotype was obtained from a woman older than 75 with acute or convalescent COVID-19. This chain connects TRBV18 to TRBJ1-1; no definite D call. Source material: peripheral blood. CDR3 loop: CASSRIEGSPEAFF. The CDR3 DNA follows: TGTGCCAGCTCACGAATAGAGGGATCCCCTGAAGCTTTCTTT.